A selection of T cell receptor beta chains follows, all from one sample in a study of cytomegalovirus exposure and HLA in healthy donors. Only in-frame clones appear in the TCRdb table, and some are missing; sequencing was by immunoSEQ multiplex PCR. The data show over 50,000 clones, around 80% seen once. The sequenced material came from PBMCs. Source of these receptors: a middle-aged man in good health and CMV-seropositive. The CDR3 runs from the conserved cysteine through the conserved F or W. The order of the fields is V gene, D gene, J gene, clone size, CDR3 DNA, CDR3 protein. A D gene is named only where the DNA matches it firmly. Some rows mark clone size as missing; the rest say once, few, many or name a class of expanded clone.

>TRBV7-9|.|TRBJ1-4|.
TGTTCCAGCAGCCTGCGGGAGGGGGAAAAACTGTTTTTT
CSSSLREGEKLFF
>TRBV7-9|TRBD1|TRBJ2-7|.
TGTGCCAGCAGCGCATCCCCTCGGGACAGGCGACCCTCCTACGAGCAGTACTTC
CASSASPRDRRPSYEQYF
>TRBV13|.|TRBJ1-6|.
TGTGCCAGCAGCACCCTCCCCTCGGGGGGTTCAAGGTCACCCCTCCACTTT
CASSTLPSGGSRSPLHF
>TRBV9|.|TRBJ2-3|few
TGTGCCAGCAGCGTAGCACAGGCGGCAGATACGCAGTATTTT
CASSVAQAADTQYF
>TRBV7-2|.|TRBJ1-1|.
TGTGCCAGCAGCCCCTACGAAGGACTATACACTGAAGCTTTCTTT
CASSPYEGLYTEAFF
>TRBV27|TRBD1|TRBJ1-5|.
TGTGCCAGCAGCTTAACAGGGGTTAGGCCTTTCAATCAGCCCCAGCATTTT
CASSLTGVRPFNQPQHF
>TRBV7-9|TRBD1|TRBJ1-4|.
TGTTCCAGCAGCTCAAAGGGTAGGGGGCGAGTTAATGAAAAACTGTTTTTT
CSSSSKGRGRVNEKLFF
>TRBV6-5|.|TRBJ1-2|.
TGTGCCAGCAGTGAACCAGCAGGCAACTATGGCTACACCTTC
CASSEPAGNYGYTF
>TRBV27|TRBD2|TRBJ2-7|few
TGTGCCAGCAGTCCCGCCCGGACTAGCGGGATGACCTACGAGCAGTACTTC
CASSPARTSGMTYEQYF
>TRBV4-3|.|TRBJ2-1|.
TGCGCCAGCAGCCAATATATGAGCGTACTCAGCTACAATGAGCAGTTCTTC
CASSQYMSVLSYNEQFF
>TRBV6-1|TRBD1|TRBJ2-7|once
TGTGCCAGCCTGCCAGGGGGCTCGTACGAGCAGTACTTC
CASLPGGSYEQYF
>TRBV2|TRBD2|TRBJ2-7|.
TGTGCCAGCAAGAAAAGCGGGAGTACCAACGAGCAGTACTTC
CASKKSGSTNEQYF
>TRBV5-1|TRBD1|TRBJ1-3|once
TGCGCCAGCAGCCCCCAGGGGGTAGGAAACACCATATATTTT
CASSPQGVGNTIYF
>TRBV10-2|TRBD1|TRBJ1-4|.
TGCGCCAGCACTGACAGGACAGGGGGACAGGGACCTCTTTCGGAAAAACTGTTTTTT
CASTDRTGGQGPLSEKLFF
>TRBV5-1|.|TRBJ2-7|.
TGCGCCAGCAGTTCTATCTACGAGCAGTACTTC
CASSSIYEQYF
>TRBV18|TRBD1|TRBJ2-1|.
TGTGCCAGCTCCCTAGGACAGGGAGGAAATGAGCAGTTCTTC
CASSLGQGGNEQFF
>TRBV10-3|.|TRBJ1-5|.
TGTGCCATCAGTGAGGACGGAGGCAATCAGCCCCAGCATTTT
CAISEDGGNQPQHF
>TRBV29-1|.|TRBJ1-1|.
TGCAGCGTCACAGGTATGAACACTGAAGCTTTCTTT
CSVTGMNTEAFF
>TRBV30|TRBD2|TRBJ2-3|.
TGTGCCTGGAGTGGACTAGCGGATAGCACAGATACGCAGTATTTT
CAWSGLADSTDTQYF
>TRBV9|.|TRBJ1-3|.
TGTGCCAGCAGCCCGTCGACAGGAGGAAACACCATATATTTT
CASSPSTGGNTIYF
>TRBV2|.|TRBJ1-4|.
TGTGCCAGCACCCTCGCAGGCCACACCGGGACTAGGGGTGAAAAACTGTTTTTT
CASTLAGHTGTRGEKLFF
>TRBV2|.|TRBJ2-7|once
TGTGCCAGCAGTTGGGAACACCTTGCTGGGACTTACGAGCAGTACTTC
CASSWEHLAGTYEQYF
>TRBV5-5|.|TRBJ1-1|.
TGTGCCAGCAGCCAAAGAGGGGGCACTGAAGCTTTCTTT
CASSQRGGTEAFF
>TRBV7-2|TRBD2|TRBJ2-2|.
TGTGCCAGCAGCTACCTAGCGGGAGTAGGTTTGTCCGGGGAGCTGTTTTTT
CASSYLAGVGLSGELFF
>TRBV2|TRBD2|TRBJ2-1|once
TGTGCCAGCAGTTCTCGAGCGGGGGAGTACAATGAGCAGTTCTTC
CASSSRAGEYNEQFF
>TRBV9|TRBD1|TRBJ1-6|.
TGTGCCAGCAGCTACAGGGGTTTGAATTCACCCCTCCACTTT
CASSYRGLNSPLHF
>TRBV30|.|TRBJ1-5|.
TGTGCCTGGAGTGAAGGACATCCCAATCAGCCCCAGCATTTT
CAWSEGHPNQPQHF
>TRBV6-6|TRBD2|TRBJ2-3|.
TGTGCCAGCAGTCAAACAGCGGGGGATACGCAGTATTTT
CASSQTAGDTQYF
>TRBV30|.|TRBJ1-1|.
TGTGCCTGGAGTTACAGGACGAACACTGAAGCTTTCTTT
CAWSYRTNTEAFF
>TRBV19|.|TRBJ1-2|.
TGTGCCAGTTCCCCAGAAGTTAACTATGGCTACACCTTC
CASSPEVNYGYTF
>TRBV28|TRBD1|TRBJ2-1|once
TGTGCCAGCGGTAAACAGGGGGCTAGGAATGAGCAGTTCTTC
CASGKQGARNEQFF
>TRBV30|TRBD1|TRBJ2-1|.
TGTGCCTGGGGATCCGGGACAGGGGGTGGTGACGAGCAGTTCTTC
CAWGSGTGGGDEQFF
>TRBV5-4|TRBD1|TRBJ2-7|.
TGTGCCAGCAGCTTGGCGGGACAGCCAGCATACGAGCAGTACTTC
CASSLAGQPAYEQYF
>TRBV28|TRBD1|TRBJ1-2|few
TGTGCCAGCAGCAGGGACAGGGGGTATGGCTACACCTTC
CASSRDRGYGYTF
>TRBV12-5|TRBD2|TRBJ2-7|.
TGTGCTACTGGTTTGGACAGTGGACTAGCGGGAGGAAAGTTCGAGCAGTACTTC
CATGLDSGLAGGKFEQYF
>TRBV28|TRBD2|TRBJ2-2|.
TGTGCCAGCAGTACGACTAGCCAGAACACAGGGGAGCTGTTTTTT
CASSTTSQNTGELFF
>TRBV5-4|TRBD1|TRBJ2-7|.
TGTGCCAGCAGTCAAGGGACAGGGGGCATTCCCTACGAGCAGTACTTC
CASSQGTGGIPYEQYF
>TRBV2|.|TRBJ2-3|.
TGTGCCAGCAGCGAATGGGGGGTAGGCACAGATACGCAGTATTTT
CASSEWGVGTDTQYF
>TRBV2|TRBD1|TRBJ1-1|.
TGTGCCAGTTCGACAGGGGGCCGCACTGAAGCTTTCTTT
CASSTGGRTEAFF
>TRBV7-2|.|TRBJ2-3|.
TGTGCCAGCAGGGTACCAAACCCGGGGGATACGCAGTATTTT
CASRVPNPGDTQYF
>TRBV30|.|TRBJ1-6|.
TGTGCCTGGACAGAAACCTCACCCCTCAACTTT
CAWTETSPLNF
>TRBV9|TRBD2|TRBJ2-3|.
TGTGCCAGCAACCAAGGACTAGGCACCGATACGCAGTATTTT
CASNQGLGTDTQYF
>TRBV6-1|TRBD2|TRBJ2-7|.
TGTGCCAGCAGCCCGGTGTCTAGCGGAGCCTACGAGCAGTACTTC
CASSPVSSGAYEQYF
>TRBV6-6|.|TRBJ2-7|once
TGTGCCAGCAGTTACACCGAGAGCTCCTACGAGCAGTACTTC
CASSYTESSYEQYF
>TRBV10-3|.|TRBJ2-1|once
TGTGCCATCAGTGATCACGGTGAGCAGTTCTTC
CAISDHGEQFF